This T cell receptor beta chain is drawn from a study of T cells in Graves' hyperthyroidism and ophthalmopathy. Study as a whole: Peripheral blood was taken when the disease was first diagnosed, before any treatment began.

Whole-study findings and limits: Blood also carried most thyroid clonotypes expanded above 0.001.

Not enrolled were patients with uncontrolled infection, other autoimmune disease, pregnancy or lactation. Diagnostic assessment was based on clinical symptoms, serum thyroxine and TRAb, thyroid ultrasound and orbital computed tomography. This clonotype was found a few times. What it binds is not known. There were TCR beta CDR3 regions amplified from RNA transcripts. First-round RT-PCR of the TCR CDR3 relied on the HTBI primer set. In TCRdb, the multiplex PCR reads were re-called with MiXCR into one record per CDR3 protein. The repertoire holds around 450,000 distinct CDR3 sequences, approximately 13% seen once, with about 4.9% in the top ten. What was sequenced was blood. This sequence was found in a woman aged 18-35 years with Graves' hyperthyroidism.

The CDR3 is CSARETIILHF. DNA of the CDR3: TGCAGTGCTAGAGAAACGATTATTCTCCACTTT. The chain recombines TRBV20-1 with TRBJ1-6; no reliable D call. Germline values: CDR1 DFQATT, CDR2 SNEGSKA (reference sequence). This CDR3 contains 11 residues. V shed 0 bases and J shed 16 bases, with 10 bases lying between them.